What follows is one T cell receptor beta chain and its context. These data are taken from a study of tumor T cells in aggressive B-cell lymphoma. V was clipped by 0 bases and J by 7 bases, with 8 bases between them. This CDR3 contains 13 residues. Germline V gives CDR1 SGHRS, CDR2 YFSETQ. Produced via immunoSEQ multiplex PCR; TCRdb's table is partial and in-frame only. The table includes approximately 11,000 clones, 80% to 95% detected once. The material sequenced was tumor tissue. V usage is TRBV5-1 and J usage is TRBJ2-1; no reliable D call. The origin of this receptor is an adult with diffuse large B cell lymphoma. CDR3 region: CASSLVTGNEQFF. The CDR3 nucleotides read TGCGCCAGCAGCTTGGTCACCGGGAATGAGCAGTTCTTC.